The source of this T cell receptor (beta chain) is a study of blood T cell repertoires in COVID-19. The repertoire was sequenced with immunoSEQ multiplex PCR; TCRdb's copy has only in-frame clones and lacks some. Among 260,000 or so clones listed, approximately 88% were seen once. There are 17 residues in the CDR3. Germline assignment: CDR1 MNHEY and CDR2 SMNVEV (reference sequence). The V gene lost 5 bases and the J gene lost 0 bases, with 14 bases spanning the gap. The TCR comes from a woman aged 40 to 55 with acute COVID-19. This chain joins TRBV27 and TRBJ1-6, with unresolved D. The sample taken for sequencing was PBMCs or T cells enriched from blood (not recorded which). CDR3 sequence (DNA): TGTGCCAGCAGTGTATACAGACACAACTCCTATAATTCACCCCTCCACTTT. This gives the protein CASSVYRHNSYNSPLHF.